The sample holds many counts of the clone carrying this TCR beta chain. No antigen is known for it. At one of its ends the junction is not consistent with the germline gene, which may arise from a read error. CDR3 size: 14 residues. TCRdb ran MiXCR on the 5' RACE reads and lists one entry per CDR3 protein. The sample has 130,000 to 150,000 distinct CDR3 sequences; 3.5% are singletons. This sample was taken from a study of identical twins. Points from the study as a whole: The study found that models underestimated out-of-frame TCR alpha sharing in monozygotic twins.

V is TRBV12-3 or TRBV12-4 and J is TRBJ1-5, with D perhaps matching TRBD1 (5 bases). The TCR originated in a man between 18 and 35 years old in good health. The sequenced material came from memory T cells sorted from blood. The CDR3: CASLLGGRNQTQHF. CDR3 nucleotides: TGTGCCAGCCTTCTCGGGGGAAGGAATCAGACCCAGCATTTT.